This TCR beta chain was sequenced for a study of shared clonotypes between healthy human individuals. As defined, naive CD8 cells were CD45RO-negative and positively selected for CCR7, with terminally differentiated effector memory CD45RA+ cells excluded. The CDR3 is made up of 15 amino acids. Germline-derived CDR1 and CDR2 are SGHRS and YFSETQ. The junction had 6 bases not matched to a gene; V was cut back by 0 bases and J by 7 bases. Repertoires were generated with immunoSEQ multiplex PCR, while TCRdb's copy carries only in-frame clones and drops some. The sample includes nearly 2 million clones, about 95% of them seen just once.

Sequenced input: naive CD8+ T cells sorted from blood. The origin of this receptor is a man younger than 30 in good health. The chain employs TRBV5-1 and TRBJ2-1, with 8 bases that match TRBD1. The CDR3 loop is CASSLVGQGVNEQFF. CDR3 bases: TGCGCCAGCAGCTTGGTAGGACAGGGAGTGAATGAGCAGTTCTTC.